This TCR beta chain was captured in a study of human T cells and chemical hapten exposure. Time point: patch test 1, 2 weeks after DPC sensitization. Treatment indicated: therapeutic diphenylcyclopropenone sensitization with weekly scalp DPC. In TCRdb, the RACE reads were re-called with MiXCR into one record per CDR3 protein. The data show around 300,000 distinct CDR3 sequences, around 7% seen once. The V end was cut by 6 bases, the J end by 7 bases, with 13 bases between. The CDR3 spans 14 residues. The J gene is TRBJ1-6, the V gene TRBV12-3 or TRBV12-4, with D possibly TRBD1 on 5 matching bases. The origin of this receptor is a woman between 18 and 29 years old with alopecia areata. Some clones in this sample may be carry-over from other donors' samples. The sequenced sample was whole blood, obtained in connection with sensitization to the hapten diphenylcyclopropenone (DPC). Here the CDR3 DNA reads TGTGCCAGCAGCCCGGGACCTCGAAATTCACCCCTCCACTTT. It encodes CASSPGPRNSPLHF.